What follows are 13 T cell receptor beta chains derived from one specimen sequenced in a study of blood T cell repertoires in COVID-19. The assay was immunoSEQ multiplex PCR, and TCRdb's table has in-frame clones only and misses some. The sample consists of a few hundred thousand clones, less than 90% of them appearing once. Source material: PBMCs or T cells enriched from blood (not recorded which). Receptors were obtained from a young woman who had been exposed to COVID-19.

This rearrangement joins TRBV2 to TRBJ2-7; D call uncertain. Germline V gives CDR1 SNHLY, CDR2 FYNNEI. The V gene lost 7 bases and the J gene lost 0 bases, with 10 bases spanning the gap. The CDR3 spans 13 residues. CDR3 in DNA: TGTGCCAGCAAGCCTCCGCTCTCCTACGAGCAGTACTTC. Translation: CASKPPLSYEQYF.

The CDR3 DNA reads TGTGCCAGCAGCTCCAAGGATCGGGACAGGGATAGGGACACCGGGGAGCTGTTTTTT. Residues: CASSSKDRDRDRDTGELFF. The chain is built from TRBV7-9 and TRBJ2-2; 9 nucleotides agree with TRBD1. The germline V gene encodes CDR1 SEHNR and CDR2 FQNEAQ (reference sequence). The J segment lost 3 bases and the V segment lost 4 bases, leaving 15 bases of the junction unmatched. CDR3 length: 19 residues.

The rearrangement uses TRBV10-2 and TRBJ2-3; the D gene is possibly TRBD2 (5 bases). The CDR3 loop spans 14 amino acids. Germline lookup yields CDR1 WSHSY and CDR2 SAAADI. The V gene lost 6 bases and the J gene lost 2 bases, with 12 bases spanning the gap. DNA of the CDR3: TGCGCCAGCAGGAGGGCTCCTGACACAGATACGCAGTATTTT. Translating it yields CASRRAPDTDTQYF.

V usage is TRBV10-3 and J usage is TRBJ1-6; D ambiguous. The CDR3 consists of 14 residues. Germline V lookup: CDR1 ENHRY, CDR2 SYGVKD. The ends were cut back, 2 bases at V and 4 bases at J, with 6 bases in the middle. As DNA, the CDR3 is TGTGCCATCAGTGAGGTTTCGTATAATTCACCCCTCCACTTT. As protein: CAISEVSYNSPLHF.

A word on this clone: Different DNA sequences within this sample yield the same CDR3. The V and J genes are TRBV2 and TRBJ2-2; tentatively, D is TRBD1 (7 bases). This CDR3 is 15 amino acids long. The V and J ends lost 6 bases and 1 base respectively, with 12 bases between them. CDR1 is SNHLY, CDR2 FYNNEI, per germline. The CDR3 sequence is CASRLQGGNTGELFF. DNA of the CDR3: TGTGCCAGCAGACTTCAGGGGGGGAACACCGGGGAGCTGTTTTTT.

The CDR3 protein is CASSSQLGSYNEQFF. DNA for the CDR3: TGTGCCAGCAGCTCCCAACTAGGCTCCTACAATGAGCAGTTCTTC. This sequence joins TRBV7-9 and TRBJ2-1, with D maybe TRBD2 (5 bases). V was trimmed by 4 bases and J by 0 bases, leaving 10 bases between them. This CDR3 is 15 amino acids long. CDR1 SEHNR and CDR2 FQNEAQ come from the germline V gene (reference sequence).

V usage is TRBV24-1 and J usage is TRBJ1-4; 7 bases agree with TRBD1. The CDR3 has 15 amino acids. In germline, CDR1 is KGHDR, CDR2 SFDVKD. V gave up 3 bases and J gave up 3 bases; unmatched junction bases: 3. This CDR3 reads CATSDDRAANEKLFF. The CDR3 coding sequence is TGTGCCACCAGTGATGACAGGGCCGCTAATGAAAAACTGTTTTTT.

The chain uses TRBV24-1 and TRBJ2-3, with D possibly matching TRBD1 (6 bases). Per the germline V gene, CDR1 is KGHDR and CDR2 is SFDVKD. The CDR3 totals 13 residues. The V gene lost 5 bases and the J gene lost 5 bases, with 10 bases spanning the gap. CDR3 sequence reads: CATSATGLDTQYF. As DNA, the CDR3 is TGTGCCACCAGTGCAACAGGGTTAGATACGCAGTATTTT.

V is TRBV7-5 and J is TRBJ1-4; whether TRBD1, the table's D call, matches the DNA was not checked. TRBV7-5 is designated a pseudogene. CDR3 length: 16 amino acids. CDR3 nucleotides: TGTGCCAGAAGCCCCTATCCGGGACAAGATAATGAAAAACTGTTTTTT. It translates to CARSPYPGQDNEKLFF.

The chain combines TRBV7-2 with TRBJ2-1; 7 bases line up with TRBD2. Germline V gene data show CDR1 as SGHTA and CDR2 as FQGNSA. The ends lost 1 base at V and 2 bases at J; junction bases unmatched: 2. The CDR3 has 15 amino acids. CDR3 region: CASSLVRGAYNEQFF. The DNA for the CDR3 is TGTGCCAGCAGCTTAGTACGGGGGGCCTACAATGAGCAGTTCTTC.

This chain links TRBV3-1 (or the pseudogene TRBV3-2) with TRBJ1-6, with 9 positions matching TRBD1. V was clipped by 3 bases and J by 4 bases; unmatched bases: 4. The CDR3 contains 16 residues. Germline V gene data show CDR1 as LGHDT and CDR2 as YNNKEL (reference sequence). This CDR3 is CASSHSTGGYNSPLHF. For the CDR3, the DNA is TGTGCCAGCAGCCATTCGACAGGGGGATATAATTCACCCCTCCACTTT.

A single count supports this clone. V usage is TRBV3-1 (or the pseudogene TRBV3-2) and J usage is TRBJ1-1, with TRBD1 as a possible D gene (5 bases). V was cut by 2 bases and J by 4 bases, with 5 bases left in between. CDR1 is LGHDT and CDR2 is YNNKEL in the germline V gene (reference sequence). This CDR3 is built from 12 residues. The CDR3 nucleotides are TGTGCCAGCAGCCAAAGGGGCACTGAAGCTTTCTTT. Translation: CASSQRGTEAFF.

The V and J genes are TRBV4-1 and TRBJ2-2, with TRBD1 identical over 9 bases. Per germline, CDR1 MGHRA and CDR2 YSYEKL. Losses at the gene ends were 4 bases for V and 5 bases for J; bases not matched to a gene: 8. CDR3 length equals 16 residues. The CDR3 sequence: CASSRQQGAKTGELFF. In DNA, the CDR3 is TGCGCCAGCAGCCGTCAACAGGGGGCTAAAACCGGGGAGCTGTTTTTT.